These 17 T cell receptor beta chains came from one sample sequenced in a study of graft-versus-host responses after intestinal transplantation. TCRdb's copy holds only in-frame clones and misses some; the assay was immunoSEQ multiplex PCR. The table has 80,000 to 100,000 clones, around 92% seen once. No antigen is known for these receptors. Material: unstimulated CD8+ T cells sorted from spleen or lymph node cells, obtained before transplant. The receptors were sampled from a human donor who was the organ donor for an intestinal transplant.

J is TRBJ1-1 and V is TRBV14; 7 bases are shared with TRBD1. Germline trimming cut 5 bases from V and 10 bases from J; bases unmatched to any gene: 13. Germline assignment: CDR1 SGHDN and CDR2 FVKESK. This CDR3 spans 14 amino acids. CDR3 amino acids: CASSYPQGGRGAFF. DNA of the CDR3: TGTGCCAGCAGCTACCCCCAAGGGGGCCGGGGAGCTTTCTTT.

This chain joins TRBV6-1 and TRBJ2-2; D may be TRBD2 (6 bases). The germline V and J ends were trimmed by 3 bases and 6 bases, with 11 bases remaining between them. Germline-derived CDR1 and CDR2 are MNHNS and SASEGT. The CDR3 runs 14 residues. CDR3 sequence (DNA): TGTGCCAGCAGTGATTGGGGGGAGGCCGGGGAGCTGTTTTTT. This codes for CASSDWGEAGELFF.

This chain connects TRBV10-1 to TRBJ2-7, with 9 nucleotides matching TRBD1. From germline, CDR1 is WNHNN and CDR2 SYGVQD (reference sequence). Germline trimming cut 3 bases from V and 3 bases from J; bases unmatched to any gene: 9. CDR3 length: 16 amino acids. This CDR3 reads CASSDRVGTGFYEQYF. The CDR3 DNA reads as TGCGCCAGCAGTGACCGGGTGGGGACAGGGTTCTACGAGCAGTACTTC.

This clone was seen a handful of times. V gene TRBV28 combines with J gene TRBJ2-3; TRBD2 matches at 15 bases. After removal of 2 bases from V and 3 bases from J, the junction contained 6 bases not matched to a gene. The length of the CDR3 is 18 residues. The germline gives CDR1 MDHEN, CDR2 SYDVKM. The CDR3 spells CASSLGGLAGGWTDTQYF. CDR3 nucleotides: TGTGCCAGCAGTTTAGGGGGACTAGCGGGAGGATGGACAGATACGCAGTATTTT.

The J gene is TRBJ2-3, the V gene TRBV11-1, with TRBD2 matching over 9 bases. Per germline, CDR1 SGHAT and CDR2 FQDESV (reference sequence). With 5 bases clipped from V and 1 base from J, the junction kept 7 bases outside the gene matches. The CDR3 sequence is 16 residues long. The CDR3 loop is CASSPRGGVGTDTQYF. CDR3 bases: TGTGCCAGCAGCCCCCGCGGGGGGGTTGGCACAGATACGCAGTATTTT.

This sequence joins TRBV27 and TRBJ2-1, with D unresolved. Germline CDR1 and CDR2: MNHEY and SMNVEV (reference sequence). The CDR3 has 12 amino acids. V gave up 7 bases and J gave up 0 bases, with 4 bases separating them. The CDR3 protein is CASTNSYNEQFF. DNA for the CDR3: TGTGCCAGCACTAACTCCTACAATGAGCAGTTCTTC.

V usage is TRBV11-2 and J usage is TRBJ2-7, with TRBD2 matching over 9 bases. The trim removed 5 bases at V and 2 bases at J, leaving 10 bases unmatched. Germline V gene sequence: CDR1 SGHAT, CDR2 FQNNGV. The CDR3 loop spans 16 amino acids. CDR3 sequence: CASSERRLAEAYEQYF. As DNA, the CDR3 is TGTGCCAGCAGCGAACGAAGACTAGCGGAGGCCTACGAGCAGTACTTC. The full variable domain, with the rest looked up from reference TRBV11-2 and TRBJ2-7, is EAGVAQSPRYKIIEKRQSVAFWCNPISGHATLYWYQQILGQGPKLLIQFQNNGVVDDSQLPKDRFSAERLKGVDSTLKIQPAKLEDSAVYLCASSERRLAEAYEQYFGPGTRLTVT.

CDR3 loop: CASSFSVGGAFYEQYF. In nucleotides, the CDR3 is TGCGCCAGCAGCTTTTCAGTCGGGGGGGCGTTCTACGAGCAGTACTTC. The V and J genes are TRBV5-1 and TRBJ2-7, with 8 bases fitting TRBD2. CDR3 length equals 16 residues. CDR1 is SGHRS and CDR2 is YFSETQ in the germline V gene. Trimming cost V 2 bases and J 3 bases; bases outside gene matches: 10.

This chain connects TRBV15 to TRBJ2-7; D not resolved. The CDR3 is 12 residues long. The V end was cut by 0 bases, the J end by 7 bases, with 7 bases between. Per germline, CDR1 LNHNV and CDR2 YYDKDF (reference sequence). DNA for the CDR3: TGTGCCACCAGCAGAGATAGATTGGAGCAGTACTTC. Protein: CATSRDRLEQYF.

This chain joins TRBV19 and TRBJ1-5, with 9 bases aligning to TRBD1. Germline-derived CDR1 and CDR2 are LNHDA and SQIVND (reference sequence). V shed 5 bases, J shed 5 bases, and the junction held 7 bases outside the gene matches. The CDR3 covers 15 residues. CDR3 sequence reads: CASSVGDRADQPQHF. Here the CDR3 DNA reads TGTGCCAGTAGTGTAGGGGACAGGGCTGATCAGCCCCAGCATTTT.

J is TRBJ1-2 and V is TRBV5-8; the match to TRBD1 covers 8 bases. The CDR3 length is 12 residues. CDR1 SGHTS and CDR2 YDEGEE come from the germline V gene. V was pared by 8 bases and J by 7 bases, with 7 bases of the junction left unmatched. CDR3 DNA: TGTGCCAGGGACAGGGTAAGGGGTGGCTACACCTTC. Its protein is CARDRVRGGYTF. The full variable domain, rest sourced from reference TRBV5-8 and TRBJ1-2, is EAGVTQSPTHLIKTRGQQATLRCSPISGHTSVYWYQQALGLGLQFLLWYDEGEERNRGNFPPRFSGRQFPNYSSELNVNALELEDSALYLCARDRVRGGYTFGSGTRLTVV.

The chain joins TRBV28 to TRBJ2-7; 8 bases fit TRBD1. V dropped 3 bases and J dropped 3; count of bases not matched to a gene: 7. The germline V gene has CDR1 MDHEN and CDR2 SYDVKM. The CDR3 consists of 15 residues. The CDR3, as DNA: TGTGCCAGCAGTTTTCCCAGGGGGCCCGGCTACGAGCAGTACTTC. This translates into CASSFPRGPGYEQYF.

The V call is TRBV11-3, the J call TRBJ1-6; possible D gene TRBD1, 5 bases. This CDR3 has 16 residues. V was pared by 5 bases and J by 2 bases, with 13 bases between. The germline V gene encodes CDR1 SGHNT and CDR2 YENEEA. CDR3 coding DNA: TGTGCCAGCAGCCCGTCCGGGGGGGCCTATAATTCACCCCTCCACTTT. It translates to CASSPSGGAYNSPLHF.

The chain has TRBV6-1 and TRBJ1-5; no reliable D call. Trimming removed 8 bases at V and 1 base at J, with 12 bases between. CDR1 is MNHNS and CDR2 is SASEGT in the germline V gene. This CDR3 spans 14 amino acids. The CDR3 protein is CASGEHPSNQPQHF. The CDR3 DNA is TGTGCCAGCGGGGAGCATCCAAGCAATCAGCCCCAGCATTTT.

The chain joins TRBV28 to TRBJ2-3, with TRBD2 identical over 9 bases. There are 16 residues in the CDR3. Per the germline V gene, CDR1 is MDHEN and CDR2 is SYDVKM. The junction had 9 bases not matched to a gene; V was cut back by 5 bases and J by 3 bases. The CDR3 bases are TGTGCCAGCAGTCCGATAGCGGGAGAGGCTACAGATACGCAGTATTTT. Its protein is CASSPIAGEATDTQYF.

The J gene is TRBJ1-1, the V gene TRBV27; 10 bases align to TRBD1. From germline, CDR1 is MNHEY and CDR2 SMNVEV (reference sequence). The CDR3 contains 17 residues. The V segment lost 3 bases and the J segment 1 base; nucleotides outside the gene matches: 8. This CDR3 is CASSFRQGAEGNTEAFF. CDR3 in DNA: TGTGCCAGCAGTTTCCGACAGGGGGCGGAAGGGAACACTGAAGCTTTCTTT.

The chain links TRBV28 to TRBJ2-7; a weak D match, TRBD1 (6 bases). The CDR3 sequence is 13 residues long. The ends were cut back, 3 bases at V and 2 bases at J, with 8 bases in the middle. From germline, CDR1 is MDHEN and CDR2 SYDVKM. The CDR3 nucleotides are TGTGCCAGCAGTTTTCAGGGGACCTACGAGCAGTACTTC. Protein: CASSFQGTYEQYF. The complete variable domain, with remaining parts taken from reference TRBV28 and TRBJ2-7, reads DVKVTQSSRYLVKRTGEKVFLECVQDMDHENMFWYRQDPGLGLRLIYFSYDVKMKEKGDIPEGYSVSREKKERFSLILESASTNQTSMYLCASSFQGTYEQYFGPGTRLTVT.